Listed below are T cell receptor beta chains from one sample, sequenced in a study of cytomegalovirus exposure and HLA in healthy donors. Produced via immunoSEQ multiplex PCR; TCRdb's table is partial and in-frame only. The sample has a few hundred thousand clones, roughly nine tenths seen once; the top ten hold 9.5% to 15%. Sequenced input: PBMCs. The receptor source for this set is a man between 18 and 29 years old in good health and CMV-seropositive. CDR3s include the opening cysteine and the closing phenylalanine or tryptophan. The order of the fields is clone size, V gene, D gene, J gene, CDR3 DNA, CDR3 protein. The D gene is left open where the match is weak. The size entry is marked missing in some rows and otherwise reads once, few, many or a size class.

>NA|TRBV29-1|TRBD1|TRBJ1-1
TGCAGCGTCGCCCAGGACGGGACAGCTCACTTCAACACTGAAGCTTTCTTT
CSVAQDGTAHFNTEAFF
>NA|TRBV27|TRBD2|TRBJ2-1
TGTGCCAGCAGTACCCCCTCCGGGACTAGCGGGGGCGATGAGCAGTTCTTC
CASSTPSGTSGGDEQFF
>few|TRBV19|TRBD1|TRBJ2-7
TGTGCCAGTAGCAGCAGGGGGACACTGGCCTACGAGCAGTACTTC
CASSSRGTLAYEQYF
>few|TRBV25-1|NA|TRBJ2-3
TGTGCCAGCAGTGACGGGAGTTCAGATACGCAGTATTTT
CASSDGSSDTQYF
>NA|TRBV19|NA|TRBJ2-3
TGTGCCAGTAGTGTGCCGGGACCAACAATGGACACAGATACGCAGTATTTT
CASSVPGPTMDTDTQYF
>NA|TRBV28|NA|TRBJ1-1
TGTGCCAGCAGTTTGGTGGGGGACACTGAAGCTTTCTTT
CASSLVGDTEAFF
>NA|TRBV29-1|NA|TRBJ2-6
TGCAGCGTTCGCGCTGGGGCCAACGTCCTGACTTTC
CSVRAGANVLTF
>NA|TRBV9|TRBD1|TRBJ2-5
TGTGCCAGCAGCGGGGGCCATACAGGGGCCAAAGAGACCCAGTACTTC
CASSGGHTGAKETQYF
>NA|TRBV28|NA|TRBJ1-1
TGTGCCAGCAGTTTATTTGAGACTGAAGCTTTCTTT
CASSLFETEAFF
>NA|TRBV28|NA|TRBJ1-2
TGTGCCAGCAGTTTATTTCGAGGGTTTGGCTACACCTTC
CASSLFRGFGYTF
>once|TRBV4-2|NA|TRBJ2-3
TGTGCCAGCAGCCAAGGGGATCAAGTAGATACGCAGTATTTT
CASSQGDQVDTQYF
>NA|TRBV6-1|NA|TRBJ2-5
TGTGCCAGCAGTGAAAGTTGGGAAAAGACCCAGTACTTC
CASSESWEKTQYF
>NA|TRBV27|TRBD1|TRBJ2-2
TGTGCCAGCAGTTTATCGAACCGGGACAGGGGAAACACCGGGGAGCTGTTTTTT
CASSLSNRDRGNTGELFF
>NA|TRBV6-1|NA|TRBJ2-7
TGTGCCAGCAGTGAAACAGGCCCGGAGCAGTACTTC
CASSETGPEQYF
>NA|TRBV6-1|NA|TRBJ1-1
TGTGCCAGCAGTGTAACACAGGGTACGAACACTGAAGCTTTCTTT
CASSVTQGTNTEAFF
>NA|TRBV12-5|NA|TRBJ1-2
TGTGCTAGTGGTAACCGGGCCCCCCTCGGCTATGGCTACACCTTC
CASGNRAPLGYGYTF
>once|TRBV27|TRBD1|TRBJ2-7
TGTGCCAGCAGTTTAGGGGTTTACAGGGGCCACGAGCAGTACTTC
CASSLGVYRGHEQYF
>NA|TRBV28|TRBD1|TRBJ1-3
TGTGCCAGCAGTCTACAGGGGGCGGGTGGAAACACCATATATTTT
CASSLQGAGGNTIYF
>NA|TRBV5-5|TRBD2|TRBJ2-7
TGTGCCAGCAGTTCGGGACTAGCGGCCTACGAGCAGTACTTC
CASSSGLAAYEQYF
>few|TRBV7-9|NA|TRBJ2-7
TGTGCCAGCAGCATCAACCTCAACCAGCAGTACTTC
CASSINLNQQYF
>NA|TRBV6-1|NA|TRBJ2-5
TGTGCCAGCAGTGAAAGGTGGGAGACCCAGTACTTC
CASSERWETQYF
>NA|TRBV18|NA|TRBJ1-5
TGTGCCAGCTCGTCAGGACCGAGCAATCAGCCCCAGCATTTT
CASSSGPSNQPQHF
>NA|TRBV5-4|TRBD2|TRBJ2-2
TGTGCCAGCAGCTTGGAGGCTAGCGGATTAACCGGGGAGCTGTTTTTT
CASSLEASGLTGELFF
>NA|TRBV7-2|NA|TRBJ2-3
TGTGCCACTCGGGAGGATACGCAGTATTTT
CATREDTQYF
>NA|TRBV18|TRBD1|TRBJ2-5
TGTGCCAGCTCACCACGAACGGGGGACAGGCGGGAGACCCAGTACTTC
CASSPRTGDRRETQYF
>once|TRBV27|NA|TRBJ1-4
TGTGCCAGCACCCGAAACGGACTCGGAGCGGCTAATGAAAAACTGTTTTTT
CASTRNGLGAANEKLFF
>NA|TRBV7-9|TRBD1|TRBJ2-5
TGTGCCAGCAGCGCCCGGACAGGGTGGGGCCAAGAGACCCAGTACTTC
CASSARTGWGQETQYF
>NA|TRBV7-7|NA|TRBJ2-7
TGTGCCAGCAGCCAAGGGTCATGGGGCTACGAGCAGTACTTC
CASSQGSWGYEQYF
>NA|TRBV29-1|NA|TRBJ1-2
TGCAGCGTTGGAGGCTATTCTAACTATGGCTACACCTTC
CSVGGYSNYGYTF
>NA|TRBV6-5|TRBD2|TRBJ2-7
TGTGCCAGCAGCCAGGGAGCGGGAGAATTCTACGAGCAGTACTTC
CASSQGAGEFYEQYF
>NA|TRBV28|NA|TRBJ2-6
TGTGCCAGCAGGAAACCCCCCAGCTCTGGGGCCAACGTCCTGACTTTC
CASRKPPSSGANVLTF
>NA|TRBV5-1|NA|TRBJ2-1
TGCGCCAGCAGCTCGAACAATGAGCAGTTCTTC
CASSSNNEQFF
>NA|TRBV11-2|TRBD2|TRBJ2-1
TGTGCCAGCAGCATGACTAGCGGGGATTACAATGAGCAGTTCTTC
CASSMTSGDYNEQFF
>once|TRBV25-1|NA|TRBJ2-3
TGTGCCAGCAGTGAACAGGGGACCACAGATACGCAGTATTTT
CASSEQGTTDTQYF
>once|TRBV2|TRBD2|TRBJ2-2
TGTGCCAGCAGTGCCGGGACTACGAACACCGGGGAGCTGTTTTTT
CASSAGTTNTGELFF
>NA|TRBV7-9|NA|TRBJ2-7
TGTGCCAGCAGCTTCCCCAAACAGCAATCCTACGAGCAGTACTTC
CASSFPKQQSYEQYF
>NA|TRBV6-1|NA|TRBJ1-2
TGTGCCAGCAGCGTCCGGGAATACAATGGCTACACCTTC
CASSVREYNGYTF
>NA|TRBV28|NA|TRBJ1-2
TGTGCCAGCAGTCTTGTTTGGACAGCTAACTATGGCTACACCTTC
CASSLVWTANYGYTF
>NA|TRBV7-6|NA|TRBJ2-5
TGTGCCAGCAGCTTAGGCCCCAAAGAGACCCAGTACTTC
CASSLGPKETQYF
>NA|TRBV4-1|NA|TRBJ2-1
TGCGCCAGCAGCCTATACTTCCGGGACTTTCAAGATGAGCAGTTCTTC
CASSLYFRDFQDEQFF